These 27 T cell receptor beta chains originate from one sample sequenced in a study of T cells after yellow fever vaccination. A single record per CDR3 protein comes from TCRdb applying MiXCR to the 5' RACE reads. The table lists 550,000 to 750,000 distinct CDR3 sequences, about 13% of them singletons. The sequences come from PBMCs, collected on the day of the yellow fever booster vaccination. These receptors came from a young man who received the YFV17D yellow fever vaccine.

This clonotype was observed a handful of times. The gene calls are TRBV20-1 and TRBJ2-2; TRBD1 might be the D (5 bases). V lost 6 bases, J lost 3 bases, and 11 bases lay in between. Looked up from germline, CDR1 is DFQATT and CDR2 is SNEGSKA (reference sequence). This CDR3 is 13 amino acids long. The CDR3 loop is CSATTVDTGELFF. The CDR3 bases are TGCAGTGCGACGACAGTAGACACCGGGGAGCTGTTTTTT.

The CDR3 region has the DNA TGTGCCAGCAGCCGATCCAACTTTAACACTGAAGCTTTCTTT. This encodes CASSRSNFNTEAFF. The chain joins TRBV6-1 to TRBJ1-1; no clear D. The germline V and J ends were trimmed by 6 bases and 2 bases, with 13 bases remaining between them. CDR1 is MNHNS, CDR2 SASEGT, per germline. This CDR3 is built from 14 residues.

This chain links TRBV12-3 or TRBV12-4 with TRBJ2-7; the match to TRBD2 covers 9 bases. Losses at the gene ends were 10 bases for V and 6 bases for J; bases not matched to a gene: 10. The CDR3 has 13 residues. CDR3 loop: CATCRREGSEQYF. CDR3 nucleotide sequence: TGTGCCACCTGTAGGCGGGAGGGGTCCGAGCAGTACTTC.

The sample holds a few counts of this clonotype. The V gene is TRBV27, the J gene TRBJ1-5, with D uncertain. Deletions cut 5 bases from V and 3 bases from J, with 8 bases between. This CDR3 has 13 residues. Germline loops: CDR1 MNHEY, CDR2 SMNVEV (reference sequence). CDR3 nucleotides: TGTGCCAGCAGTGGTAGGGCCAATCAGCCCCAGCATTTT. Protein sequence: CASSGRANQPQHF.

This clonotype was recorded once. This may be a read error, as it is one base from a much larger clone. V and J are TRBV9 and TRBJ2-7, with TRBD2 identical over 10 bases. Germline trimming cut 2 bases from V and 1 base from J; bases unmatched to any gene: 3. The CDR3 spans 15 residues. The germline V gene has CDR1 SGDLS and CDR2 YYNGEE. The chain's CDR3 is CASSVGTSESYEQYF. The CDR3 DNA reads as TGTGCCAGCAGCGTGGGGACTAGCGAGTCCTACGAGCAGTACTTC.

The chain couples TRBV7-6 to TRBJ1-5; D call uncertain. The CDR3 totals 15 residues. Germline lookup yields CDR1 SGHVS and CDR2 FNYEAQ. Trimming shortened V by 8 bases and J by 3 bases, and 17 bases separated the two germline ends. The CDR3 DNA reads as TGTGCCAGCTCCCTCGGATCGGGCCTCAATCAGCCCCAGCATTTT. This gives the protein CASSLGSGLNQPQHF.

CDR3 nucleotide sequence: TGTGCCAGCAGCTTAAGCAGGGCCTCTGGAAACACCATATATTTT. It codes for CASSLSRASGNTIYF. This rearrangement joins TRBV5-6 to TRBJ1-3; TRBD1 might be the D (5 bases). The CDR3 is 15 residues long. Germline assignment: CDR1 SGHDT and CDR2 YYEEEE. Trimming shortened V by 2 bases and J by 0 bases, and 9 bases separated the two germline ends.

CDR3 coding DNA: TGTGCCAGCAGTTACCCGGGGACGAACACCGGGGAGCTGTTTTTT. Residues: CASSYPGTNTGELFF. The chain joins TRBV6-5 to TRBJ2-2, with D possibly matching TRBD2 (5 bases). The CDR3 length is 15 residues. Germline V lookup: CDR1 MNHEY, CDR2 SVGAGI. Trimming left V 2 bases short and J 0 bases short, with 7 bases between.

This clonotype was observed a handful of times. The J gene is TRBJ2-1, the V gene TRBV3-1; 12 bases map to TRBD1. The CDR3 contains 18 residues. Trimming at V came to 0 bases and at J to 3 bases, leaving 6 bases not matched to a gene. Germline V gene sequence: CDR1 LGHDT, CDR2 YNNKEL (reference sequence). The CDR3 DNA follows: TGTGCCAGCAGCCAAGATGGGGGACAGGGGGCGTTCTACAATGAGCAGTTCTTC. The encoded protein is CASSQDGGQGAFYNEQFF.

The rearrangement links TRBV5-1 to TRBJ1-1; TRBD1 is a possible D gene (5 bases). CDR1 is SGHRS, CDR2 YFSETQ, per germline. There are 15 residues in the CDR3. V lost 0 bases, J lost 0 bases, and 9 bases lay in between. CDR3: CASSLGSGMNTEAFF. CDR3 in DNA: TGCGCCAGCAGCTTGGGTTCAGGGATGAACACTGAAGCTTTCTTT.

This clonotype was found many times. The chain employs TRBV28 and TRBJ2-7; unclear D gene. The CDR3 runs 12 residues. Germline loops: CDR1 MDHEN, CDR2 SYDVKM. The V gene lost 1 base and the J gene lost 4 bases, with 5 bases spanning the gap. CDR3 protein: CASSLLAYEQYF. The CDR3 DNA reads TGTGCCAGCAGTTTATTGGCTTACGAGCAGTACTTC.

The rearrangement uses TRBV27 and TRBJ1-4, with a tentative D call TRBD1 (5 bases). Trimming pared 6 bases from V and 5 bases from J, leaving 13 bases between. CDR1 is MNHEY, CDR2 SMNVEV, per germline (reference sequence). The CDR3 has 14 residues. For the CDR3, the DNA is TGTGCCAGCAGGATGTGGGGGGAGAATGAAAAACTGTTTTTT. The encoded protein is CASRMWGENEKLFF.

This clonotype showed up just a few times. CDR3 sequence: CASSVVGGRGSGELFF. CDR3 bases: TGTGCCAGCAGCGTAGTTGGCGGGAGAGGCTCCGGGGAGCTGTTTTTT. This chain links TRBV9 with TRBJ2-2; 7 bases align to TRBD2. The germline V gene encodes CDR1 SGDLS and CDR2 YYNGEE. This CDR3 region has 16 residues. J was trimmed by 6 bases and V by 0 bases; bases with no gene match: 8.

This clonotype was found many times. The V and J genes are TRBV12-3 or TRBV12-4 and TRBJ2-3; TRBD1 matches at 7 bases. The CDR3 loop spans 16 amino acids. Trimming at V came to 0 bases and at J to 3 bases, leaving 6 bases not matched to a gene. CDR3 nucleotide sequence: TGTGCCAGCAGTTTAGCCGACAGGGTAGAAACAGATACGCAGTATTTT. Residues: CASSLADRVETDTQYF.

The table lists this clonotype with a few counts. The V gene is TRBV4-3, the J gene TRBJ2-5; 9 bases match TRBD2. This CDR3 has 17 residues. The J segment lost 0 bases and the V segment lost 4 bases, leaving 9 bases of the junction unmatched. Germline V gives CDR1 LGHNA, CDR2 YSLEER. The CDR3 bases are TGCGCCAGCAGCCGAACTAGCGGGCAAAGGTACCAAGAGACCCAGTACTTC. Its translation is CASSRTSGQRYQETQYF.

This clonotype has ten or more counts. The V call is TRBV20-1, the J call TRBJ2-1, with D tentatively TRBD2 (6 bases). Germline assignment: CDR1 DFQATT and CDR2 SNEGSKA (reference sequence). The V gene lost 4 bases and the J gene lost 9 bases, with 7 bases spanning the gap. CDR3 length: 10 amino acids. The CDR3: CSAISGEQFF. As DNA, the CDR3 is TGCAGTGCTATTAGCGGTGAGCAGTTCTTC.

This clonotype was seen only a few times. The chain is built from TRBV28 and TRBJ1-4; the match to TRBD1 covers 8 bases. Germline V gene sequence: CDR1 MDHEN, CDR2 SYDVKM. The CDR3 length is 15 residues. V gave up 4 bases and J gave up 6 bases; unmatched junction bases: 7. Here the CDR3 reads CASSSGGAEDEKLFF. Here the CDR3 DNA reads TGTGCCAGCAGTTCAGGGGGCGCAGAGGATGAAAAACTGTTTTTT.

This clonotype occurred a few times. CDR3 sequence reads: CASSARLSLGFNEQFF. In DNA, the CDR3 is TGTGCCAGCAGCGCGAGACTCTCATTGGGGTTTAATGAGCAGTTCTTC. The chain links TRBV9 to TRBJ2-1; D is uncertain. There are 16 residues in the CDR3. Germline V gene lookup returns CDR1 SGDLS and CDR2 YYNGEE. The germline V and J ends were trimmed by 3 bases and 7 bases, with 20 bases remaining between them. Full variable domain (missing parts from reference TRBV9 and TRBJ2-1): DSGVTQTPKHLITATGQRVTLRCSPRSGDLSVYWYQQSLDQGLQFLIQYYNGEERAKGNILERFSAQQFPDLHSELNLSSLELGDSALYFCASSARLSLGFNEQFFGPGTRLTVL.

V gene TRBV29-1 combines with J gene TRBJ2-5; 8 bases are shared with TRBD1. CDR1 is SQVTM and CDR2 is ANQGSEA in the germline V gene. This CDR3 spans 14 amino acids. The trim removed 8 bases at V and 5 bases at J, leaving 13 bases unmatched. Written as DNA, the CDR3 is TGCAGCATGAGCACCGACAGGGGAAGGGAGACCCAGTACTTC. It yields the protein CSMSTDRGRETQYF.

Ten or more counts support this clonotype. V is TRBV7-3 and J is TRBJ2-2; no clear D gene. The CDR3 length is 13 residues. The V and J ends lost 3 bases and 4 bases respectively, with 6 bases between them. Germline values: CDR1 SGHTA, CDR2 FQGTGA. The CDR3: CASSFGSTGELFF. In nucleotides, the CDR3 is TGTGCCAGCAGCTTTGGAAGCACCGGGGAGCTGTTTTTT.

V usage is TRBV7-2 and J usage is TRBJ2-5; unclear D gene. CDR3 length equals 13 residues. V shed 1 base and J shed 4 bases, with 7 bases lying between them. From germline, CDR1 is SGHTA and CDR2 FQGNSA. CDR3 DNA sequence: TGTGCCAGCAGCTTAGTCTGGAGAGAGACCCAGTACTTC. It yields the protein CASSLVWRETQYF. The variable domain in full, with the rest retrieved from reference TRBV7-2 and TRBJ2-5, is GAGVSQSPSNKVTEKGKDVELRCDPISGHTALYWYRQSLGQGLEFLIYFQGNSAPDKSGLPSDRFSAERTGGSVSTLTIQRTQQEDSAVYLCASSLVWRETQYFGPGTRLLVL.

The chain combines TRBV12-3 or TRBV12-4 with TRBJ2-5; 7 nucleotides line up with TRBD1. The CDR3 spans 14 residues. J lost 4 bases, V lost 3 bases, and 5 bases had no gene match. The CDR3 DNA follows: TGTGCCAGCAGTTTCACGACAGGGAGAGAGACCCAGTACTTC. Its translation is CASSFTTGRETQYF.

This chain uses TRBV6-1 with TRBJ2-1, with 7 bases lining up with TRBD1. V lost 8 bases to trimming and J lost 5 bases; unmatched junction nucleotides: 9. Germline CDR1 MNHNS, CDR2 SASEGT. The CDR3 totals 14 residues. CDR3: CASGPGQRHNEQFF. CDR3 bases: TGTGCCAGCGGCCCGGGACAGAGACACAATGAGCAGTTCTTC.

This chain links TRBV19 with TRBJ2-3; D uncertain. Trimming stripped 3 bases from V and 3 bases from J, with 13 bases between. Germline V gene sequence: CDR1 LNHDA, CDR2 SQIVND (reference sequence). This CDR3 is 15 amino acids long. Written as DNA, the CDR3 is TGTGCCAGTAGTATTCGGACCTTTTTAACAGATACGCAGTATTTT. The encoded protein is CASSIRTFLTDTQYF.

DNA of the CDR3: TGTGCCAGCAGCTTGGACAGGGGATACACCGGGGAGCTGTTTTTT. It translates to CASSLDRGYTGELFF. This rearrangement joins TRBV7-2 to TRBJ2-2; 9 bases agree with TRBD1. V trimming: 3 bases; J trimming: 3 bases; junction bases outside the gene matches: 2. The germline CDR1 and CDR2 sequences are SGHTA and FQGNSA. The CDR3 length is 15 residues.

This clonotype was seen a few times. The chain couples TRBV27 to TRBJ2-3; D call uncertain. With 6 bases removed from V and 0 bases from J, the gap between germline ends came to 7 bases. This CDR3 is 13 amino acids long. Germline V gene lookup returns CDR1 MNHEY and CDR2 SMNVEV (reference sequence). DNA of the CDR3: TGTGCCAGCAGACACACTAGCACAGATACGCAGTATTTT. It is translated as CASRHTSTDTQYF.

The V and J genes are TRBV18 and TRBJ1-2; D uncertain. The CDR3 length is 12 residues. Trimming removed 6 bases at V and 3 bases at J, with 8 bases between. Germline V CDR1 and CDR2: KGHSH, LQKENI. The CDR3 loop reads CASSWADYGYTF. For the CDR3, the DNA is TGTGCCAGCTCTTGGGCGGACTATGGCTACACCTTC. Looking up the rest from reference TRBV18 and TRBJ1-2 gives the full variable domain: NAGVMQNPRHLVRRRGQEARLRCSPMKGHSHVYWYRQLPEEGLKFMVYLQKENIIDESGMPKERFSAEFPKEGPSILRIQQVVRGDSAAYFCASSWADYGYTFGSGTRLTVV.